Listed below are T cell receptor beta chains from one sample, sequenced in a study of tumor-infiltrating lymphocytes in primary liver carcinoma. TCRdb re-analysed the multiplex PCR reads in MiXCR, keeping a single row per CDR3 protein. Here the sample spans almost 200,000 distinct CDR3 sequences, 65% being singletons. Sequencing was performed on peripheral blood. These receptor sequences come from a woman in her fifties or sixties with primary liver carcinoma and hepatitis B virus infection. CDR3s include the opening cysteine and the closing phenylalanine or tryptophan. The D gene is left open where the match is weak. A clone size is listed for some rows: how often the clone was seen (once, few, many), or a class if it is expanded.

TRBJ2-5 NA NA TRBV11-1 CASSYSIGRQETQYF TGTGCCAGCAGCTACAGTATTGGCCGACAAGAGACCCAGTACTTC
TRBJ2-1 many NA TRBV11-3 CASSLGENNEQFF TGTGCCAGCAGCTTAGGGGAGAACAATGAGCAGTTCTTC
TRBJ2-7 many TRBD1 TRBV5-4 CASSLGVGDRTYEQYF TGTGCCAGCAGCTTGGGAGTTGGGGACAGGACCTACGAGCAGTACTTC
TRBJ2-5 NA TRBD2 TRBV11-2 CASSLDPGTSGRIF TGTGCCAGCAGCTTGGACCCCGGGACTAGCGGGAGGATCTTC
TRBJ1-2 NA NA TRBV4-2 CASSQYGAGSNYGYTF TGTGCCAGCAGTCAATATGGGGCAGGGAGCAACTATGGCTACACCTTC
TRBJ2-1 NA NA TRBV12-5 CAGGASPRVSSYNEQFF TGTGCTGGTGGTGCATCCCCCCGCGTTAGCTCCTACAATGAGCAGTTTTTC
TRBJ2-5 NA NA TRBV15 CATNRDPQETQYF TGTGCCACCAACAGAGATCCCCAGGAGACCCAGTACTTC
TRBJ2-3 NA NA TRBV11-2 CARSPSVRGTDTQYF TGTGCCAGAAGTCCGTCCGTGCGGGGCACAGATACGCAGTACTTT
TRBJ1-1 NA TRBD1 TRBV11-2 CASSLGHRGDTEAFF TGTGCCAGCAGCTTAGGCCACAGGGGAGACACTGAAGCTTTCTTT
TRBJ2-7 once NA TRBV5-6 CASSLDYVGSISHEQYF TGTGCCAGCAGCTTGGACTACGTGGGATCAATCTCCCACGAGCAGTACTTC
TRBJ1-1 NA NA TRBV11-2 CASSFHGGIEAFF TGTGCCAGCAGTTTCCATGGCGGGATTGAAGCTTTCTTT
TRBJ1-2 NA NA TRBV11-2 CASGPRYLSGYTF TGTGCCAGCGGCCCCCGATATCTGAGTGGCTACACCTTC
TRBJ1-5 NA NA TRBV11-2 CASSLRPRQTNQPQHF TGTGCCAGCAGCTTAAGGCCTCGACAGACCAATCAGCCCCAGCACTTT
TRBJ2-2 NA NA TRBV7-9 CASSLELNFGGELFF TGTGCCAGCAGCCTGGAACTGAACTTTGGGGGGGAGCTGTTTTTT
TRBJ1-1 few NA TRBV5-5 CASSFFRDTEAFF TGTGCCAGCAGCTTTTTCAGAGACACTGAAGCTTTCTTT
TRBJ2-2 few NA TRBV5-4 CASSPTLGGPGSEELFF TGTGCCAGCAGCCCCACCTTAGGAGGGCCGGGGTCCGAGGAGCTGTTTTTT
TRBJ2-7 NA TRBD1 TRBV11-2 CASSPGTEVAHEQYF TGTGCCAGCAGCCCCGGGACAGAGGTGGCCCACGAGCAGTACTTC
TRBJ1-1 few NA TRBV4-1 CASSQDRGGWNTEAFF TGCGCCAGCAGCCAAGATCGGGGAGGGTGGAACACTGAAGCTTTCTTT
TRBJ2-3 many NA TRBV6-2/TRBV6-3 CASSYEVGEGQYF TGTGCCAGCAGTTACGAGGTGGGAGAGGGGCAGTATTTT
TRBJ2-3 NA NA TRBV6-5 CASRHRAGGGSDTQYF TGTGCCAGCAGGCACCGGGCGGGCGGGGGCTCAGATACGCAGTATTTT
TRBJ2-4 NA NA TRBV29-1 CSIGRARGIQYF TGCAGCATTGGGAGAGCGCGGGGCATTCAATACTTC
TRBJ1-1 NA NA TRBV5-1 CASSLGQTTTEAFF TGCGCCAGCAGCTTGGGACAGACGACCACTGAAGCTTTCTTT
TRBJ2-5 NA NA TRBV11-1 CASSFRGGAQTQYF TGTGCCAGTAGCTTCCGCGGCGGGGCGCAGACCCAGTACTTC
TRBJ2-2 once NA TRBV11-2 CARNPNPILSGVGELFF TGTGCCAGGAACCCGAACCCGATTCTATCGGGAGTTGGGGAGCTGTTTTTT
TRBJ2-1 NA NA TRBV7-8 CASSLETCNERFF TGTGCCAGCAGCTTAGAGACCTGCAATGAGCGGTTCTTC
TRBJ2-7 NA NA TRBV11-2 CASSPQTRGFAYEQCF TGTGCCAGCAGCCCTCAGACTAGAGGGTTCGCCTACGAGCAGTGCTTC
TRBJ2-7 NA NA TRBV5-6 CASSAPGTGYYEQYF TGTGCCAGCAGCGCCCCCGGAACAGGATACTACGAGCAGTACTTC
TRBJ2-2 few NA TRBV6-2/TRBV6-3 CASSRSGAAGELFF TGTGCCAGCAGTAGGTCCGGGGCGGCTGGGGAGCTGTTTTTT
TRBJ2-1 NA TRBD2 TRBV29-1 CSVSKRGTSGSNEQFF TGTAGCGTTTCGAAGAGGGGGACTAGCGGGAGCAATGAGCAGTTCTTC
TRBJ2-1 NA TRBD2 TRBV11-2 CASRRGTGGPNEQFF TGTGCCAGCAGGAGAGGGACGGGAGGGCCTAATGAGCAGTTCTTC
TRBJ2-1 NA NA TRBV7-8 CASSSGRGPEQFF TGTGCCAGCAGCTCCGGGCGGGGTCCGGAGCAGTTCTTC
TRBJ2-3 once NA TRBV6-2/TRBV6-3 CASSYAETHTDTQFF TGTGCCAGCAGTTACGCGGAAACCCACACAGATACGCAGTTTTTT